These T cell receptor beta chains were read from a single sample in a study of CD4+ T cells in melanoma. The protocol was immunoSEQ multiplex PCR, while the TCRdb copy is restricted to in-frame clones and leaves out a portion. This table has 15,000 to 20,000 clones, 83% appearing once. The sample comprised cells from a culture (not recorded whether cultured in vitro). These receptors were taken from a human donor with melanoma. CDR3s include the opening cysteine and the closing phenylalanine or tryptophan. D genes are given only for firm matches. Rows give clone size only sometimes, using once, few, many, or a class for an expanded clone.

abundance,v_gene,j_gene,d_gene,CDR3nt,CDR3aa
few,TRBV5-1,TRBJ1-5,-,TGCGCCAGCAGCTTTACCGGACACTCGAATCAGCCCCAGCATTTT,CASSFTGHSNQPQHF
-,TRBV5-1,TRBJ2-1,-,TGCGCCAGCAGCTTGGGCGCGGCGCGACGATACAATGAGCAGTTCTTC,CASSLGAARRYNEQFF
-,TRBV7-8,TRBJ1-2,TRBD1,TGTGCCAGCAGCCCCCCCGGACAGGGGGACTATGGCTACACCTTC,CASSPPGQGDYGYTF
-,TRBV6-5,TRBJ2-3,-,TGTGCCAGCACCGAACGGGGGAGCACCACGGGTACGCAGTATTTT,CASTERGSTTGTQYF
-,TRBV5-1,TRBJ2-1,-,TGCGCCAGCAGCGGGGGCCGGGGTTACAATGAGCAGTTCTTC,CASSGGRGYNEQFF
-,TRBV19,TRBJ1-1,TRBD1,TGTGCCAGTAGTAAGCCCGGGACAGGATCAGCTGCTTTCTTT,CASSKPGTGSAAFF
-,TRBV19,TRBJ2-4,-,TGTGCCAGTAGTATAGGGGGGGCCGTTGCCAAAAACATTCAGTACTTC,CASSIGGAVAKNIQYF
-,TRBV25-1,TRBJ1-2,-,TGTGCCAGCAGTGACCCGACTAGTAGTGGCTACACCTTC,CASSDPTSSGYTF
-,TRBV28,TRBJ2-5,-,TGTGCCAGCAGTTGGCCCGTCTCAGGGAGGACCCAGTACTTC,CASSWPVSGRTQYF
-,TRBV15,TRBJ1-1,-,TGTGCCACCAGCAGAGGAGGGTGGAACACTGAAGCTTTCTTT,CATSRGGWNTEAFF
once,TRBV7-2,TRBJ1-1,-,TGTGCCAGCAGCTTAGTTCCGGGGGTCACTGAAGCTTTCTTT,CASSLVPGVTEAFF
-,TRBV7-3,TRBJ1-1,-,TGTGCCAGCAGCTTAACTCACGGAAACACTGAAGCTTTCTTT,CASSLTHGNTEAFF
-,TRBV18,TRBJ1-5,TRBD1,TGTGCCAGCTCACCGGGACAGGGGCATCAGCCCCAGCATTTT,CASSPGQGHQPQHF
-,TRBV4-1,TRBJ1-2,-,TGCGCCAGCAGCAACAGACAGAAAACCTATGGCTACACCTTC,CASSNRQKTYGYTF
-,TRBV5-1,TRBJ2-5,-,TGCGCCACCCCGGATAGGGCAGAGACCCAGTACTTC,CATPDRAETQYF
once,TRBV6-4,TRBJ2-7,TRBD2,TGTGCCAGCAAGTCCGCTAGCGGGGGGGGCTACGAGCAGTACTTC,CASKSASGGGYEQYF
-,TRBV6-5,TRBJ2-7,TRBD1,TGTGCCAGCAGGCCCGGGACAGGTTCTTCCTACGAGCAGTACTTC,CASRPGTGSSYEQYF
-,TRBV5-6,TRBJ2-3,-,TGTGCCAGCAGCTTGGAAACGGGGGTCACAGATACGCAGTATTTT,CASSLETGVTDTQYF
-,TRBV5-1,TRBJ2-3,-,TGCGCCAGCAGCCGTGTGGGACAACCGATCGATACGCAGTATTTT,CASSRVGQPIDTQYF
-,TRBV5-1,TRBJ1-1,-,TGCGCCAGCAGCTTGTGGATGGGAGGACAGTTGAACACTGAAGCTTTCTTT,CASSLWMGGQLNTEAFF
-,TRBV27,TRBJ1-2,TRBD1,TGTGCCAGCTTTGGGACAGGGGGAGTTAACTATGGCTACACCTTC,CASFGTGGVNYGYTF
-,TRBV30,TRBJ2-1,-,TGTGCCTGGAGTGTGGGGTCCTACAATGAGCAGTTCTTC,CAWSVGSYNEQFF
few,TRBV14,TRBJ2-1,TRBD2,TGTGCCAGCAGCCAAGATGGGACTAGTTTCCGTGAGCAGTTCTTC,CASSQDGTSFREQFF
-,TRBV6-5,TRBJ2-7,-,TGTGCCAGCAGTTACTCCGACAGTTCCTACGAGCAGTACTTC,CASSYSDSSYEQYF
-,TRBV6-1,TRBJ2-2,-,TGTGCCAGCAGTGCTGGGGGTATCACCGGGGAGCTGTTTTTT,CASSAGGITGELFF
-,TRBV7-9,TRBJ1-1,-,TGTGCCAGCACCGTAACTTTCGGTGTTTCTGGCACTGAAGCTTTCTTT,CASTVTFGVSGTEAFF
-,TRBV7-6,TRBJ1-2,-,TGTGCCAGCAGCTTAGCGCCTTCAAGCTATGGCTACACCTTC,CASSLAPSSYGYTF
-,TRBV14,TRBJ2-3,-,TGTGCCAGCAGCCAATTTAGAACAGATACGCAGTATTTT,CASSQFRTDTQYF
-,TRBV6-5,TRBJ1-4,-,TGTGCCAGCAGGCTGACAGCAACTAATGAAAAACTGTTTTTT,CASRLTATNEKLFF
-,TRBV11-3,TRBJ1-6,-,TGTGCCAGCAGACCCCGGGACATGCCTTGCTATAATTCACCCCTCCACTTT,CASRPRDMPCYNSPLHF
-,TRBV4-1,TRBJ1-4,TRBD1,TGCGCCAGCAGCCAAGGACAGGGGCGCCCTTCTAATGAAAAACTGTTTTTT,CASSQGQGRPSNEKLFF
once,TRBV25-1,TRBJ2-7,-,TGTGCCAGCAGTGATGCCCTCTACGAGCAGTACTTC,CASSDALYEQYF
-,TRBV5-1,TRBJ1-6,-,TGCGCCAGCAGCTTTTCGGCAGATAATTCACCCCTCCACTTT,CASSFSADNSPLHF
few,TRBV5-4,TRBJ1-2,TRBD1,TGTGCCAGCAGCTCCGGGACAGCGCGAAGTGTCTATGGCTACACCTTC,CASSSGTARSVYGYTF
-,TRBV4-1,TRBJ1-4,TRBD1,TGCGCCAGCAGCCCCTTCGGACAGGGTGTTGGAGTAAAACTGTTTTTT,CASSPFGQGVGVKLFF
-,TRBV25-1,TRBJ1-1,-,TGTGCCAGCAGGGGGAACACTGAAGCTTTCTTT,CASRGNTEAFF
once,TRBV6-6,TRBJ1-2,-,TGTGCCAGCAGTTTCCTCGACACCAGCTATGGCTACACCTTC,CASSFLDTSYGYTF
-,TRBV7-6,TRBJ2-3,-,TGTGCCAGCAGCTTAGGGATCAGGGGCACAGATACGCAGTATTTT,CASSLGIRGTDTQYF
few,TRBV29-1,TRBJ1-2,-,TGCAGCGTGAGAACAGGAATTACTAACTATGGCTACACCTTC,CSVRTGITNYGYTF
-,TRBV5-8,TRBJ2-3,TRBD1,TGTGCCAGCAGCTTGGGGCCCAGGGGGCCAGATACGCAGTATTTT,CASSLGPRGPDTQYF
-,TRBV4-2,TRBJ1-1,-,TGTGCCAGCAGCCATTTCGGGCTGAACACTGAAGCTTTCTTT,CASSHFGLNTEAFF
few,TRBV30,TRBJ2-5,-,TGTGCCTGGAGTAGCACAGGGCGAGAGACCCAGTACTTC,CAWSSTGRETQYF
-,TRBV6-5,TRBJ2-7,TRBD2,TGTGCCAGCAGTTCCACTAGCGGGGGGGGCTACGAGCAGTACTTC,CASSSTSGGGYEQYF
-,TRBV9,TRBJ1-6,TRBD1,TGTGCCAGCAGCAGCGGGGACAGGGATAATTCACCCCTCCACTTT,CASSSGDRDNSPLHF
-,TRBV7-8,TRBJ1-2,-,TGTGCCAGCAGCTTAAGTCAGCCAGCTTACTATGGCTACACCTTC,CASSLSQPAYYGYTF
once,TRBV5-1,TRBJ1-3,-,TGCGCCAGCAGCTTGGGGCCGGGGACTGGAAACACCATATATTTT,CASSLGPGTGNTIYF
-,TRBV6-6,TRBJ2-7,-,TGTGCCAGCAGTTACGTCGGATACGAGCAGTACTTC,CASSYVGYEQYF
once,TRBV2,TRBJ1-1,-,TGTGCCAGCAAGGTTGAGACAGGCATGAACACTGAAGCTTTCTTT,CASKVETGMNTEAFF
-,TRBV2,TRBJ2-7,-,TGTGCCAGCAGTTCTTTCTCTGGAGTAAATTACGAGCAGTACTTC,CASSSFSGVNYEQYF
-,TRBV29-1,TRBJ1-6,-,TGCAGCGTTGGGCTCGGGGGGCACAATTCACCCCTCCACTTT,CSVGLGGHNSPLHF
-,TRBV7-6,TRBJ2-2,TRBD1,TGTGCCAGCAGGCGGACAGGGAACACCGGGGAGCTGTTTTTT,CASRRTGNTGELFF
few,TRBV11-2,TRBJ2-7,-,TGTGCCAGCAGCTCCCGGGACCTCTACGAGCAGTACTTC,CASSSRDLYEQYF